This T cell receptor (beta chain) was recorded in a study of cytomegalovirus exposure and HLA in healthy donors. Data came from immunoSEQ multiplex PCR; TCRdb stores just in-frame clones and leaves some out. The table has roughly 56,000 clones, roughly 89% seen once; the top ten hold 15%. V lost 4 bases and J 3 bases, leaving 12 bases between the germline ends. The V gene's germline CDR1 is PRHDT and CDR2 FYEKMQ (reference sequence). This CDR3 is 14 amino acids long. Points from the study as a whole: A list of around 160 TCR beta chains associated with cytomegalovirus was given.

As regards this clone: No antigen is known for it.

The TCR was taken from a woman under 30 in good health and CMV-seronegative. The sample comprised PBMCs. This chain uses TRBV13 with TRBJ2-5; a weak D match, TRBD1 (6 bases). This CDR3 is CASSSLRGEETQYF. Written as DNA, the CDR3 is TGTGCCAGCAGCTCTCTCAGGGGAGAAGAGACCCAGTACTTC.